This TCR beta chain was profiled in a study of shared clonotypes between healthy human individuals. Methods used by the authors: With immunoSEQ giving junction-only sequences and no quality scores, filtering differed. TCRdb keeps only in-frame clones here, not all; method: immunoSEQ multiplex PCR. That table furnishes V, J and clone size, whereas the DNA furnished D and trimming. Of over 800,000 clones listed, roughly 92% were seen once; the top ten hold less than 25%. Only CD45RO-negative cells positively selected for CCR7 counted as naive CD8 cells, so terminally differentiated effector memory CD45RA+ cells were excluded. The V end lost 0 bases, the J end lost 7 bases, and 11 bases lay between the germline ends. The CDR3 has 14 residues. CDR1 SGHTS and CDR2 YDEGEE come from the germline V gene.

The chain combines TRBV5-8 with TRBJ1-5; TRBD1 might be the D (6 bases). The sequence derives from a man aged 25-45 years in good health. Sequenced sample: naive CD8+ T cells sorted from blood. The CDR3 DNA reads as TGTGCCAGCAGCTTGGGGCAGGGGAAACAGCCCCAGCATTTT. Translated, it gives CASSLGQGKQPQHF.